A single sample gave rise to the 8 T cell receptor beta chains below, sequenced in a study of tumor-infiltrating lymphocytes in primary liver carcinoma. Researchers generated TCR beta cDNA from approximately 0.55 ug of total RNA, relying on a constant-region primer. Nested multiplex PCR, run for three rounds with slightly modified ARM-PCR, yielded TCR beta libraries. TRBV1-TRBV30 forward and Cbeta reverse primers drove the first two roughly 10-cycle rounds. TCRdb independently ran MiXCR on the multiplex PCR reads; one entry per CDR3 protein. The table includes about 310,000 distinct CDR3 sequences, approximately 58% detected once. In addition to blood RNA drawn from unsorted whole blood, germline DNA was extracted. Sequencing input: peripheral blood. The receptors derive from a woman aged 30 to 39 with primary liver carcinoma and hepatitis B virus infection.

Turning to this clonotype: Relative to the germline gene, one junction end is altered; a read error may explain this. The chain recombines TRBV5-4 with TRBJ2-7; D may be TRBD2 (6 bases). The length of the CDR3 is 15 residues. The germline V gene has CDR1 SGHNT and CDR2 YYREEE (reference sequence). CDR3 sequence reads: CTSSPAAGKPYEQYF. Written as DNA, the CDR3 is TGTACCAGCAGCCCCGCTGCGGGGAAGCCCTACGAGCAGTACTTC.

This clonotype was found a few times. Here the CDR3 reads CASSWGGPSYEQYF. DNA for the CDR3: TGTGCCAGCAGCTGGGGAGGGCCCTCTTACGAGCAGTACTTC. The V gene is TRBV12-3 or TRBV12-4, the J gene TRBJ2-7; 7 nucleotides match TRBD2. With V trimmed by 6 bases and J by 4 bases, 9 bases remained unmatched. The CDR3 has 14 amino acids.

The chain uses TRBV29-1 and TRBJ1-1, with TRBD1 as a possible D gene (5 bases). Germline lookup yields CDR1 SQVTM and CDR2 ANQGSEA. V was trimmed by 4 bases and J by 7 bases, leaving 10 bases between them. The CDR3 consists of 11 residues. The CDR3 DNA is TGCAGCGTTGCTGAGGACATTGAAGCTTTCTTT. It codes for CSVAEDIEAFF.

There are many counts of this clonotype. The chain has TRBV11-2 and TRBJ2-1; D perhaps matches TRBD1 (5 bases). Trimming removed 3 bases at V and 4 bases at J, with 13 bases between. The length of the CDR3 is 15 residues. In germline, CDR1 is SGHAT, CDR2 FQNNGV. In DNA, the CDR3 is TGTGCCAGCAGCTTTACAGGAGTGGGGTACAATGAGCAGTTCTTC. Translated: CASSFTGVGYNEQFF. The entire variable domain, with the rest obtained from reference TRBV11-2 and TRBJ2-1, is as follows: EAGVAQSPRYKIIEKRQSVAFWCNPISGHATLYWYQQILGQGPKLLIQFQNNGVVDDSQLPKDRFSAERLKGVDSTLKIQPAKLEDSAVYLCASSFTGVGYNEQFFGPGTRLTVL.

Worth noting for this clonotype: A read error may be the cause here, since a much bigger clone is one base away. The J gene is TRBJ2-7, the V gene TRBV6-2 or TRBV6-3; D not certain. The ends were cut back, 7 bases at V and 2 bases at J, with 12 bases in the middle. This CDR3 comprises 13 residues. Germline assignment: CDR1 MNHEY and CDR2 SVGEGT. The CDR3 DNA is TGTGCCAGCACCAACGTGCTAACCTACGAGCAGTACTTC. It translates to CASTNVLTYEQYF.

Details on this clonotype: This may stem from a read error, because a much larger clone lies one nucleotide away. J is TRBJ2-7 and V is TRBV29-1; D not certain. This CDR3 comprises 12 residues. Trimming removed 4 bases from V and 3 bases from J, with 10 bases in between. Germline assignment: CDR1 SQVTM and CDR2 ANQGSEA. The CDR3, as DNA: TGCAGCGTTGGGCGGATGGGCTACGAGCAGTACTTC. Translated: CSVGRMGYEQYF.

This clonotype was found once. The junction shows a germline mismatch at one end, possibly a read error. CDR3 nucleotides: TGTGCCGGCAGCTCCGGCCCCGGGACAGGGGATGCTGGAAACACCATATATTTT. Translated, it gives CAGSSGPGTGDAGNTIYF. The V and J genes are TRBV4-2 and TRBJ1-3; 10 positions match TRBD1. The CDR3 consists of 18 residues. Germline loops: CDR1 LGHNA, CDR2 YNFKEQ.

To note about this clonotype: A much bigger clone sits one base away, suggesting this may be a read error. V gene TRBV29-1 combines with J gene TRBJ2-1; no clear D gene. This CDR3 spans 13 amino acids. V dropped 4 bases and J dropped 7 bases, with 14 bases sitting between them. CDR1 and CDR2 from the germline V gene are SQVTM and ANQGSEA. The chain's CDR3 is CSVATVLGNEQFF. In nucleotides, the CDR3 is TGCAGCGTTGCCACTGTGCTAGGTAATGAGCAGTTCTTC.